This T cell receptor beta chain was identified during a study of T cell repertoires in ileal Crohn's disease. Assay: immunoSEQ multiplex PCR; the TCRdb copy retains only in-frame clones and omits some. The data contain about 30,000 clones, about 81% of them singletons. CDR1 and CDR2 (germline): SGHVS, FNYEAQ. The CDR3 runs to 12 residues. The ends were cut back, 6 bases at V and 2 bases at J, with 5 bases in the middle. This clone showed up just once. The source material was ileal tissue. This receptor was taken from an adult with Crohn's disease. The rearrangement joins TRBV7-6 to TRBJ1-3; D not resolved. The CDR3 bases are TGTGCCAGCAGATCTACTGGAAACACCATATATTTT. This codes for CASRSTGNTIYF. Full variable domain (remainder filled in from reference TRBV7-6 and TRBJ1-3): GAGVSQSPRYKVTKRGQDVALRCDPISGHVSLYWYRQALGQGPEFLTYFNYEAQQDKSGLPNDRFSAERPEGSISTLTIQRTEQRDSAMYRCASRSTGNTIYFGEGSWLTVV.